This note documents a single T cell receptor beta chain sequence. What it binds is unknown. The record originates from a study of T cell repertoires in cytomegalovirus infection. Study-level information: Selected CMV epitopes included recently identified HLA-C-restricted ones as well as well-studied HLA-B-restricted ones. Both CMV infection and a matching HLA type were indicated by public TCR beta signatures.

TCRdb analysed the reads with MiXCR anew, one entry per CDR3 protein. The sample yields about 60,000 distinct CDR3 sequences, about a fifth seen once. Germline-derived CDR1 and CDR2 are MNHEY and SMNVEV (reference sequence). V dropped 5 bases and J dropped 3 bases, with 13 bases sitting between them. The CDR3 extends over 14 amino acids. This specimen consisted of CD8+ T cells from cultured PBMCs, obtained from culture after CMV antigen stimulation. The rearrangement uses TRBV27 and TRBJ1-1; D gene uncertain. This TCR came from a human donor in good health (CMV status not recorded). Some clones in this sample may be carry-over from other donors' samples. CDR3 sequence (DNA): TGTGCCAGCAGTCCACAGAGAGTCGACACTGAAGCTTTCTTT. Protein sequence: CASSPQRVDTEAFF.